The 20 T cell receptor beta chains below were found in one sample sequenced in a study of blood T cell repertoires in COVID-19. Assay: immunoSEQ multiplex PCR; the TCRdb copy retains only in-frame clones and omits some. This sample has 30,000 or so clones; 86% occur once, and the top ten carry roughly 6%. The source material was peripheral blood. Receptors were obtained from a woman older than 75 with active or convalescent COVID-19.

This chain uses TRBV19 with TRBJ1-1; D unclear. With 3 bases removed from V and 4 bases from J, the gap between germline ends came to 6 bases. Germline loops: CDR1 LNHDA, CDR2 SQIVND (reference sequence). There are 12 residues in the CDR3. This CDR3 is CASSIASTEAFF. CDR3 DNA: TGTGCCAGTAGTATCGCGTCCACTGAAGCTTTCTTT. Together with reference TRBV19 and TRBJ1-1, the CDR3 gives the full variable domain: DGGITQSPKYLFRKEGQNVTLSCEQNLNHDAMYWYRQDPGQGLRLIYYSQIVNDFQKGDIAEGYSVSREKKESFPLTVTSAQKNPTAFYLCASSIASTEAFFGQGTRLTVV.

The chain couples TRBV7-3 to TRBJ2-3; unclear D gene. Germline values: CDR1 SGHTA, CDR2 FQGTGA. The CDR3 is made up of 14 amino acids. V gave up 5 bases and J gave up 0 bases, with 9 bases separating them. CDR3 coding DNA: TGTGCCAGCAGCGAGACACCTAGCACAGATACGCAGTATTTT. The encoded protein is CASSETPSTDTQYF.

The rearrangement links TRBV12-3 or TRBV12-4 to TRBJ1-2; D is perhaps TRBD1 (5 bases). Trimming removed 6 bases at V and 3 bases at J, with 11 bases between. CDR3 length: 13 residues. The CDR3 spells CASRSDIYYGYTF. In nucleotides, the CDR3 is TGTGCCAGCAGATCGGACATTTACTATGGCTACACCTTC.

The V and J genes are TRBV2 and TRBJ2-5, with a tentative D call TRBD2 (5 bases). The germline V gene has CDR1 SNHLY and CDR2 FYNNEI. V dropped 5 bases and J dropped 3 bases, with 13 bases sitting between them. The length of the CDR3 is 14 residues. The CDR3 DNA follows: TGTGCCAGCAGTAAAGAGTCGGGGAAAGAGACCCAGTACTTC. Translated: CASSKESGKETQYF.

V and J are TRBV29-1 and TRBJ2-1; 10 bases match TRBD2. Germline V lookup: CDR1 SQVTM, CDR2 ANQGSEA. After removal of 7 bases from V and 5 bases from J, the junction contained 8 bases not matched to a gene. CDR3 length equals 14 residues. In nucleotides, the CDR3 is TGCAGCGCCCGGCCCAGCGGGAGGGACAATGAGCAGTTCTTC. It yields the protein CSARPSGRDNEQFF.

The chain uses TRBV11-2 and TRBJ2-7, with TRBD2 matching over 7 bases. With 4 bases clipped from V and 3 bases from J, the junction kept 9 bases outside the gene matches. Germline V gene data show CDR1 as SGHAT and CDR2 as FQNNGV. This CDR3 has 15 residues. CDR3 nucleotides: TGTGCCAGCAGCTATAGCGGACTAGGGGTCTACGAGCAGTACTTC. Amino acid sequence: CASSYSGLGVYEQYF.

In nucleotides, the CDR3 is TGTGCCAGCACAGGGGATATCTATGGCTACACCTTC. Amino acids: CASTGDIYGYTF. J is TRBJ1-2 and V is TRBV28, with D possibly TRBD1 on 6 matching bases. V lost 7 bases to trimming and J lost 4 bases, with 10 bases between them. Germline loops: CDR1 MDHEN, CDR2 SYDVKM. The length of the CDR3 is 12 residues.

The gene calls are TRBV6-1 and TRBJ1-2; D ambiguous. In germline, CDR1 is MNHNS, CDR2 SASEGT. The V end lost 3 bases, the J end lost 10 bases, and 15 bases lay between the germline ends. The CDR3 loop spans 13 amino acids. CDR3 residues: CASSDVLMAFYTF. The CDR3 region has the DNA TGTGCCAGCAGTGACGTTCTTATGGCCTTCTACACCTTC.

The gene calls are TRBV28 and TRBJ2-7; possibly TRBD2 for D (5 bases). Looked up from germline, CDR1 is MDHEN and CDR2 is SYDVKM. The length of the CDR3 is 14 residues. V was trimmed by 2 bases and J by 0 bases, leaving 8 bases between them. The CDR3 nucleotides are TGTGCCAGCAGTTTAAAGCGGAACTCCTACGAGCAGTACTTC. It is translated as CASSLKRNSYEQYF.

V and J are TRBV7-9 and TRBJ1-2, with D possibly TRBD1 on 6 matching bases. This CDR3 comprises 15 residues. Between the trimmed V and J ends, which lost 5 bases and 8 bases, there was a span of 21 bases. The germline V gene encodes CDR1 SEHNR and CDR2 FQNEAQ (reference sequence). The CDR3, as DNA: TGTGCCAGCAGCGAGCTCCGGGACAAGGATCTCGGCTACACCTTC. Translation: CASSELRDKDLGYTF.

The chain has TRBV5-1 and TRBJ2-7; TRBD2 aligns across 13 bases. V shed 0 bases, J shed 13 bases, and the junction held 7 bases outside the gene matches. The CDR3 extends over 14 amino acids. Germline V gene lookup returns CDR1 SGHRS and CDR2 YFSETQ. CDR3 in amino acids: CASSLGLAGGPIYF. The CDR3 nucleotides read TGCGCCAGCAGCTTGGGACTAGCGGGGGGCCCAATCTACTTC.

This chain links TRBV2 with TRBJ2-7, with no clear D. The CDR3 has 12 amino acids. Trimming took off 2 bases at V and 2 bases at J, with 4 bases between the two ends. CDR1 SNHLY and CDR2 FYNNEI come from the germline V gene. CDR3 sequence: CASSELPYEQYF. DNA of the CDR3: TGTGCCAGCAGTGAACTCCCCTACGAGCAGTACTTC.

This clone has a handful of counts. The chain recombines TRBV5-1 with TRBJ1-5, with a possible D match to TRBD1 (5 bases). Germline loops: CDR1 SGHRS, CDR2 YFSETQ. The CDR3 spans 14 residues. Trimming stripped 2 bases from V and 7 bases from J, with 13 bases between. The CDR3 DNA is TGCGCCAGCAGCTTTGGGGCAGCGGGCCAGCCCCAGCATTTT. Translating gives CASSFGAAGQPQHF.

About this clone: The junction and the germline gene differ at one end; a read error may be behind it. This sample includes further DNA sequences coding for the same CDR3. The rearrangement links TRBV28 to TRBJ1-2; no definite D call. Germline lookup yields CDR1 MDHEN and CDR2 SYDVKM. This CDR3 region has 11 residues. The CDR3 protein is CASSGEGGYTF. The CDR3 nucleotides are TGTGCTAGCAGCGGGGAAGGTGGCTACACCTTC.

The chain is built from TRBV6-4 and TRBJ1-4; maybe TRBD1 (5 bases). Per germline, CDR1 MRHNA and CDR2 SNTAGT. V lost 2 bases and J 0 bases, leaving 10 bases between the germline ends. There are 16 residues in the CDR3. The CDR3 nucleotides read TGTGCCAGCAGTGACCCAAGGACAACAACTAATGAAAAACTGTTTTTT. Protein product: CASSDPRTTTNEKLFF.

V is TRBV2 and J is TRBJ1-6; D remains unclear. The V and J ends lost 4 bases and 4 bases respectively, with 11 bases between them. Germline values: CDR1 SNHLY, CDR2 FYNNEI. This CDR3 spans 15 amino acids. The DNA of the CDR3 is TGTGCCAGCAGTGGAGAGGGAAAATATAATTCACCCCTCCACTTT. As protein: CASSGEGKYNSPLHF.

The chain uses TRBV4-2 and TRBJ2-7; 7 bases agree with TRBD1. The CDR3 totals 15 residues. Germline CDR1 LGHNA, CDR2 YNFKEQ. The V segment lost 1 base and the J segment 1 base; nucleotides outside the gene matches: 4. CDR3: CASSQGQGLSYEQYF. CDR3 DNA: TGTGCCAGCAGCCAAGGACAGGGATTGTCCTACGAGCAGTACTTC.

The V call is TRBV6-5, the J call TRBJ1-1; 9 bases line up with TRBD1. This CDR3 region has 14 residues. Germline assignment: CDR1 MNHEY and CDR2 SVGAGI. J was trimmed by 6 bases and V by 6 bases; bases with no gene match: 8. The chain's CDR3 is CASRVRDRDAEAFF. CDR3 DNA sequence: TGTGCCAGCAGGGTTAGGGACAGGGACGCTGAAGCTTTCTTT.

V gene TRBV5-6 combines with J gene TRBJ1-1; D not certain. Trimming removed 3 bases from V and 2 bases from J, with 17 bases in between. This CDR3 comprises 16 residues. Looked up from germline, CDR1 is SGHDT and CDR2 is YYEEEE. CDR3 residues: CASSSVIGRYNTEAFF. As DNA, the CDR3 is TGTGCCAGCAGCTCGGTGATTGGTCGTTACAACACTGAAGCTTTCTTT.

J is TRBJ2-1 and V is TRBV4-2; D is ambiguous. CDR3 size: 16 residues. V lost 6 bases to trimming and J lost 0 bases, with 15 bases between them. Germline-derived CDR1 and CDR2 are LGHNA and YNFKEQ. CDR3 residues: CASSSDFGSSYNEQFF. CDR3 nucleotide sequence: TGTGCCAGCAGTTCAGACTTTGGTAGCTCCTACAATGAGCAGTTCTTC.